This entry describes one T cell receptor beta chain. The data were taken from a study of cytomegalovirus exposure and HLA in healthy donors. In the PCR, 60 Vbeta and 13 Jbeta primers were used. Sequencing used immunoSEQ multiplex PCR; TCRdb keeps in-frame clones, though not all of them. This sample has about 190,000 clones, with roughly 85% found just once. The CDR3 runs to 14 residues. Trimming pared 4 bases from V and 7 bases from J, leaving 14 bases between. The germline CDR1 and CDR2 sequences are MNHNY and SVGAGI (reference sequence). The chain links TRBV6-6 to TRBJ2-1, with D perhaps TRBD1 (6 bases). The sequencing sample was made of PBMCs. This TCR came from a boy between 2 and 15 years old in good health and CMV-seronegative. In DNA, the CDR3 is TGTGCCAGCAGTTCGTGGGACATGGGGAATGAGCAGTTCTTC. Amino acids: CASSSWDMGNEQFF.